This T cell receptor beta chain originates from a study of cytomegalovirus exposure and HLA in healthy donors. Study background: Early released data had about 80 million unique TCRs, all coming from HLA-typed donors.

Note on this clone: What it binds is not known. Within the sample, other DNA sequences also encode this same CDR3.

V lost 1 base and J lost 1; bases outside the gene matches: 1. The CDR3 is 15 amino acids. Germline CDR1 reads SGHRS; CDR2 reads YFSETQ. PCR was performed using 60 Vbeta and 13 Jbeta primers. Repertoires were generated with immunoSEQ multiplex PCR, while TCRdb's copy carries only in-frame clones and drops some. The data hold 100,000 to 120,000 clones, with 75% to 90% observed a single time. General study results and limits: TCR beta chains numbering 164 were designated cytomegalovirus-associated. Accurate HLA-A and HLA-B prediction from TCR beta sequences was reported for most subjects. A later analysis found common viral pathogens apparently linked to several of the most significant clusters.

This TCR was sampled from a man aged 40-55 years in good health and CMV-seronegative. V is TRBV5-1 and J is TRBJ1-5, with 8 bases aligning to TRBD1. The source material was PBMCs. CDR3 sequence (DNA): TGCGCCAGCAGCTTGACAGGGGGGAGCAATCAGCCCCAGCATTTT. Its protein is CASSLTGGSNQPQHF.